The 29 T cell receptor beta chains reported below all come from one sample, sequenced in a study of glioma-infiltrating T cells after dendritic cell vaccination. TCRdb keeps only in-frame clones here, not all; method: immunoSEQ multiplex PCR. This table holds 110,000 or so clones, 85% to 90% found once. Time point denoted: after dendritic cell vaccination, including at tumor progression/relapse. Sequenced material: blood, taken after dendritic cell vaccination. All receptors derive from a human donor with glioblastoma.

The chain combines TRBV7-9 with TRBJ1-4; TRBD1 aligns across 8 bases. Trimming at V came to 6 bases and at J to 0 bases, leaving 3 bases not matched to a gene. Germline V CDR1 and CDR2: SEHNR, FQNEAQ (reference sequence). The CDR3 extends over 15 amino acids. In DNA, the CDR3 is TGTGCCAGCAGTCAGGACAGGGCAACTAATGAAAAACTGTTTTTT. It codes for CASSQDRATNEKLFF.

This clone has just a few counts. This chain links TRBV6-4 with TRBJ2-1, with 10 bases fitting TRBD2. V lost 3 bases, J lost 9 bases, and 11 bases stayed unmatched. The CDR3 is 16 amino acids. Germline CDR1 is MRHNA and CDR2 is SNTAGT. Written as DNA, the CDR3 is TGTGCCAGCAGTGATCTAGCGGGGGCCACGTTTAGTGAGCAGTTCTTC. Translated: CASSDLAGATFSEQFF.

This clone occurred once. V usage is TRBV2 and J usage is TRBJ2-1; 8 bases fit TRBD2. In germline, CDR1 is SNHLY, CDR2 FYNNEI. CDR3 length equals 14 residues. The junction had 7 bases not matched to a gene; V was cut back by 5 bases and J by 7 bases. The CDR3 coding sequence is TGTGCCAGCAGTCCTGGGACTAGACTAAATGAGCAGTTCTTC. Residues: CASSPGTRLNEQFF.

V gene TRBV7-9 combines with J gene TRBJ2-1, with 12 positions matching TRBD2. Trimming cost V 5 bases and J 2 bases; bases outside gene matches: 4. The CDR3 totals 16 residues. Germline-derived CDR1 and CDR2 are SEHNR and FQNEAQ (reference sequence). The CDR3: CASSVGLAGTYNEQFF. CDR3 nucleotides: TGTGCCAGCAGCGTTGGACTAGCGGGGACCTACAATGAGCAGTTCTTC.

The chain combines TRBV5-6 with TRBJ1-1; D is unresolved. V lost 2 bases and J 5 bases, leaving 7 bases between the germline ends. The CDR3 has 12 residues. Germline V gene sequence: CDR1 SGHDT, CDR2 YYEEEE. DNA for the CDR3: TGTGCCAGCAGCTTCAGTGATACTGAAGCTTTCTTT. Its translation: CASSFSDTEAFF.

There are a few counts of this clone. The chain links TRBV7-2 to TRBJ2-1; 10 bases align to TRBD2. The CDR3 is made up of 15 amino acids. Germline V lookup: CDR1 SGHTA, CDR2 FQGNSA. V trimming: 3 bases; J trimming: 5 bases; junction bases outside the gene matches: 4. In nucleotides, the CDR3 is TGTGCCAGCAGCTTTCTAGCGGGAGTCAACAATGAGCAGTTCTTC. Amino acids: CASSFLAGVNNEQFF.

The V gene is TRBV2, the J gene TRBJ2-1; 8 bases match TRBD1. This CDR3 spans 15 amino acids. Germline values: CDR1 SNHLY, CDR2 FYNNEI. The V and J ends lost 7 bases and 7 bases, in that order; junction bases with no gene match: 12. CDR3: CASIRGLRVGNEQFF. CDR3 sequence (DNA): TGTGCCAGCATCAGGGGGCTTAGGGTAGGGAATGAGCAGTTCTTC.

CDR3 protein: CASSYSGTGVTEAFF. The DNA for the CDR3 is TGTGCCAGCAGTTACTCCGGGACAGGGGTCACTGAAGCTTTCTTT. This sequence joins TRBV6-5 and TRBJ1-1, with 10 bases matching TRBD1. This CDR3 contains 15 residues. The V and J ends lost 0 bases and 4 bases, in that order; junction bases with no gene match: 2. The germline CDR1 and CDR2 sequences are MNHEY and SVGAGI.

V is TRBV7-8 and J is TRBJ1-2; 8 bases line up with TRBD1. There are 14 residues in the CDR3. V lost 8 bases to trimming and J lost 6 bases; unmatched junction nucleotides: 11. Germline V lookup: CDR1 SGHVS, CDR2 FQNEAQ. CDR3 loop: CASAPGTGSDGYTF. The CDR3 region has the DNA TGTGCCAGCGCCCCCGGGACAGGTTCTGATGGCTACACCTTC.

The V call is TRBV6-1, the J call TRBJ2-1, with a weak D call TRBD1 (6 bases). CDR1 and CDR2 (germline): MNHNS, SASEGT. The V end was cut by 2 bases, the J end by 4 bases, with 9 bases between. The length of the CDR3 is 14 residues. The CDR3 DNA reads as TGTGCCAGCAGTGAATGGACAGCGTACAATGAGCAGTTCTTC. It is translated as CASSEWTAYNEQFF.

This clone appeared a single time. The rearrangement links TRBV6-6 to TRBJ2-2; the match to TRBD2 covers 10 bases. The V and J ends lost 5 bases and 6 bases, in that order; junction bases with no gene match: 9. Per the germline V gene, CDR1 is MNHNY and CDR2 is SVGAGI (reference sequence). The CDR3 extends over 16 amino acids. Here the CDR3 DNA reads TGTGCCAGCAGTCCCCGCCTAGCGGGAGACCCCGGGGAGCTGTTTTTT. Amino acid sequence: CASSPRLAGDPGELFF.

The rearrangement uses TRBV7-9 and TRBJ1-1, with D uncertain. Germline loops: CDR1 SEHNR, CDR2 FQNEAQ (reference sequence). CDR3 size: 13 residues. V lost 1 base and J 6 bases, leaving 9 bases between the germline ends. CDR3 loop: CASSLGAAPEAFF. CDR3 nucleotides: TGTGCCAGCAGCTTAGGGGCCGCTCCTGAAGCTTTCTTT.

The J gene is TRBJ2-2, the V gene TRBV6-4; 10 positions match TRBD2. The CDR3 contains 16 residues. V lost 3 bases and J lost 6; bases outside the gene matches: 7. Germline loops: CDR1 MRHNA, CDR2 SNTAGT. DNA for the CDR3: TGTGCCAGCAGTGAGAGGCTAGCGGGAGTATCCGGGGAGCTGTTTTTT. Protein: CASSERLAGVSGELFF.

The chain recombines TRBV5-1 with TRBJ1-5, with D tentatively TRBD1 (6 bases). V was shortened by 1 base and J by 9 bases, with 14 bases between the two germline ends. The CDR3 totals 14 residues. Germline V CDR1 and CDR2: SGHRS, YFSETQ. The chain's CDR3 is CASSLHSGQRPQHF. The CDR3 DNA follows: TGCGCCAGCAGCTTGCATTCGGGACAACGGCCCCAGCATTTT.

The chain combines TRBV6-5 with TRBJ2-3, with D tentatively TRBD1 (5 bases). Germline V gene sequence: CDR1 MNHEY, CDR2 SVGAGI. The length of the CDR3 is 15 residues. Trimming removed 6 bases at V and 3 bases at J, with 16 bases between. CDR3 nucleotide sequence: TGTGCCAGCAGCCCCGTTGAGGCAGGGACAGATACGCAGTATTTT. Residues: CASSPVEAGTDTQYF.

The V call is TRBV11-3, the J call TRBJ2-3; TRBD1 might be the D (5 bases). V was trimmed by 5 bases and J by 4 bases, leaving 10 bases between them. This CDR3 is 13 amino acids long. CDR1 is SGHNT, CDR2 YENEEA, per germline. CDR3: CASSLAGSDTQYF. The CDR3 bases are TGTGCCAGCAGCCTCGCAGGGTCAGATACGCAGTATTTT.

The chain uses TRBV6-5 and TRBJ2-4; 7 bases align to TRBD1. Trimming cost V 5 bases and J 2 bases; bases outside gene matches: 6. The CDR3 totals 15 residues. Looked up from germline, CDR1 is MNHEY and CDR2 is SVGAGI. The CDR3 sequence: CASSRQGATKNIQYF. As DNA, the CDR3 is TGTGCCAGCAGTCGACAGGGCGCGACCAAAAACATTCAGTACTTC.

The genes are TRBV5-1 and TRBJ2-4; D is perhaps TRBD2 (5 bases). From germline, CDR1 is SGHRS and CDR2 YFSETQ. The CDR3 runs 19 residues. Trimming pared 0 bases from V and 0 bases from J, leaving 19 bases between. CDR3 DNA: TGCGCCAGCAGCTTGGCCGCGGGCATTTCCCCCGAAGCCAAAAACATTCAGTACTTC. Translating gives CASSLAAGISPEAKNIQYF.

J is TRBJ2-2 and V is TRBV9; TRBD2 matches 10 bases. Trimming removed 4 bases from V and 5 bases from J; junction bases left unmatched: 5. CDR3 length: 15 residues. Germline V gene data show CDR1 as SGDLS and CDR2 as YYNGEE. The CDR3 reads CASSRTSGSTGELFF. The CDR3 DNA reads TGTGCCAGCAGCCGGACTAGCGGATCTACCGGGGAGCTGTTTTTT.

Only a few counts were recorded for this clone. The V call is TRBV5-1, the J call TRBJ2-1; weak D call: TRBD2 (5 bases). CDR1 SGHRS and CDR2 YFSETQ come from the germline V gene. The V end lost 0 bases, the J end lost 7 bases, and 11 bases lay between the germline ends. The CDR3 spans 14 residues. DNA for the CDR3: TGCGCCAGCAGCTTGGAACTAGTAGTTAATGAGCAGTTCTTC. Translation: CASSLELVVNEQFF.

This clone appeared a single time. The chain recombines TRBV7-2 with TRBJ2-7; TRBD1 matches 8 bases. V gave up 3 bases and J gave up 2 bases; unmatched junction bases: 3. Germline V CDR1 and CDR2: SGHTA, FQGNSA. The CDR3 spans 14 residues. The CDR3 is CASSLDRATYEQYF. DNA of the CDR3: TGTGCCAGCAGCTTGGACAGGGCAACCTACGAGCAGTACTTC.

This clone showed up just a few times. The V gene is TRBV5-4, the J gene TRBJ2-7; perhaps TRBD2 as D (6 bases). Trimming stripped 5 bases from V and 3 bases from J, with 12 bases between. Per the germline V gene, CDR1 is SGHNT and CDR2 is YYREEE (reference sequence). This CDR3 has 13 amino acids. The CDR3 DNA reads as TGTGCCAGCAGTATCGTGGGGGGCTACGAGCAGTACTTC. This sequence encodes CASSIVGGYEQYF.

The V call is TRBV5-4, the J call TRBJ2-3; D unclear. Trimming took off 5 bases at V and 1 base at J, with 14 bases between the two ends. Germline V gene lookup returns CDR1 SGHNT and CDR2 YYREEE (reference sequence). The CDR3 sequence is 15 residues long. CDR3 bases: TGTGCCAGCAGTCCTTACAATATCGGCACAGATACGCAGTATTTT. It is translated as CASSPYNIGTDTQYF.

This chain links TRBV7-6 with TRBJ2-7; 13 bases agree with TRBD2. In germline, CDR1 is SGHVS, CDR2 FNYEAQ. This CDR3 has 18 residues. J was trimmed by 3 bases and V by 0 bases; bases with no gene match: 8. This CDR3 is CASSLASRLAGGGYEQYF. CDR3 DNA sequence: TGTGCCAGCAGCTTAGCGTCCCGACTAGCGGGGGGAGGCTACGAGCAGTACTTC.

The chain uses TRBV5-1 and TRBJ2-1, with D possibly matching TRBD1 (5 bases). V gave up 0 bases and J gave up 4 bases, with 14 bases separating them. There are 16 residues in the CDR3. In germline, CDR1 is SGHRS, CDR2 YFSETQ. CDR3 sequence: CASSLAMGPAYNEQFF. The CDR3 DNA is TGCGCCAGCAGCTTGGCCATGGGGCCAGCGTACAATGAGCAGTTCTTC. Looking up the rest from reference TRBV5-1 and TRBJ2-1 gives the full variable domain: KAGVTQTPRYLIKTRGQQVTLSCSPISGHRSVSWYQQTPGQGLQFLFEYFSETQRNKGNFPGRFSGRQFSNSRSEMNVSTLELGDSALYLCASSLAMGPAYNEQFFGPGTRLTVL.

V usage is TRBV5-1 and J usage is TRBJ1-2; 8 nucleotides align to TRBD1. This CDR3 region has 13 residues. V shed 4 bases, J shed 4 bases, and the junction held 3 bases outside the gene matches. Germline V gene data show CDR1 as SGHRS and CDR2 as YFSETQ. The CDR3 sequence: CASSLGQVYGYTF. The CDR3 region has the DNA TGCGCCAGCAGCCTGGGACAGGTCTATGGCTACACCTTC.

This clone was detected only a few times. The gene calls are TRBV7-9 and TRBJ2-5; perhaps TRBD1 as D (5 bases). CDR3 length: 12 amino acids. CDR1 and CDR2 (germline): SEHNR, FQNEAQ (reference sequence). Trimming left V 1 base short and J 7 bases short, with 7 bases between. The CDR3, as DNA: TGTGCCAGCAGCTTAGACCAGGGGACCCAGTACTTC. Its protein product is CASSLDQGTQYF.

This sequence joins TRBV11-2 and TRBJ2-3, with a tentative D call TRBD1 (6 bases). The V end was cut by 2 bases, the J end by 5 bases, with 11 bases between. Looked up from germline, CDR1 is SGHAT and CDR2 is FQNNGV. The CDR3 consists of 14 residues. CDR3 loop: CASSLSGVVDTQYF. The CDR3 nucleotides are TGTGCCAGCAGCTTATCAGGGGTGGTAGATACGCAGTATTTT.

About this clone: This same CDR3 is encoded by further DNA sequences in the sample. The chain couples TRBV9 to TRBJ2-1, with TRBD1 identical over 8 bases. This CDR3 spans 14 amino acids. Germline CDR1 and CDR2: SGDLS and YYNGEE. V shed 3 bases and J 4 bases; nucleotides not matched to a gene: 3. DNA of the CDR3: TGTGCCAGCAGCGGGGGGGACAGGTACAATGAGCAGTTCTTC. Residues: CASSGGDRYNEQFF.